The 3 T cell receptor beta chains listed next were all sequenced from one sample in a study of spatial heterogeneity in lung cancer. The time point: sample taken at primary tumor resection. TCRdb redid the calling of the 5' RACE reads with MiXCR, one entry per CDR3 protein. The table lists tens of thousands of distinct CDR3 sequences, around 3.3% of them singletons. This specimen was normal lung tissue next to the tumor, taken at surgery. These receptors all stem from a male donor with early-stage non-small cell lung cancer.

This clonotype has at least ten counts. This sequence joins TRBV14 and TRBJ2-5; D gene ambiguous. This CDR3 has 12 amino acids. The V end was cut by 1 base, the J end by 5 bases, with 5 bases between. CDR1 and CDR2 (germline): SGHDN, FVKESK. Written as DNA, the CDR3 is TGTGCCAGCAGCCAAGCTGATGAGACCCAGTACTTC. It translates to CASSQADETQYF.

This clonotype was counted ten times or more. J is TRBJ2-5 and V is TRBV29-1, with D possibly matching TRBD2 (5 bases). The CDR3 has 12 residues. Germline CDR1 SQVTM, CDR2 ANQGSEA. V lost 7 bases and J lost 7, with 16 bases in between. The CDR3 protein is CSAGSSGGTQYF. The CDR3 DNA reads as TGCAGCGCCGGATCCAGCGGAGGGACCCAGTACTTC.

This clonotype was picked up many times. This chain connects TRBV6-1 to TRBJ1-5; D is uncertain. Germline lookup yields CDR1 MNHNS and CDR2 SASEGT. Trimming left V 7 bases short and J 1 base short, with 14 bases between. The CDR3 length is 15 residues. The CDR3 sequence: CASTIYSGSNQPQHF. CDR3 nucleotide sequence: TGTGCCAGCACTATTTACAGCGGCAGCAATCAGCCCCAGCATTTT.